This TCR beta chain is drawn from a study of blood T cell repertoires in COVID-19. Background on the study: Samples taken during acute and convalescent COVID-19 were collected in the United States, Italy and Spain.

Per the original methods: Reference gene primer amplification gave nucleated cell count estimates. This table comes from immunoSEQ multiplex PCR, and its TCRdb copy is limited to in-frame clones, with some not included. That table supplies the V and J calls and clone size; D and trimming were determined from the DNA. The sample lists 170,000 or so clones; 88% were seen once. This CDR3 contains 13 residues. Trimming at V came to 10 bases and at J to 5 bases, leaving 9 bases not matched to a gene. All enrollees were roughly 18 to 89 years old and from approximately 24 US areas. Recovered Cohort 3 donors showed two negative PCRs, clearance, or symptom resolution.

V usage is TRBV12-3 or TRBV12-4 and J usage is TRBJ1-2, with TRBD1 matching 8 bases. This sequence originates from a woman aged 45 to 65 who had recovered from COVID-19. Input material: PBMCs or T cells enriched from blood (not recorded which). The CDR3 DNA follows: TGTGCCATCAGAGTAGGGACAGGATATGGCTACACCTTC. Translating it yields CAIRVGTGYGYTF.